This passage covers 21 T cell receptor beta chains from one sample sequenced in a study of T cell repertoires in cytomegalovirus infection (dated 2019 in TCRdb). The meaning of the sample's treatment or condition label: in vitro stimulation with specific CMV peptide epitopes to enrich CMV-specific T cells. Sequencing used an Illumina HiSeq 1500. TCRdb trimmed public reads at Q25 via fastp, called clones via MiXCR and kept in-frame beta chains. Here each entry gathers all rows of one CDR3 protein and keeps the most common genes and DNA. Recorded for this sample are about 900,000 distinct CDR3 sequences; approximately 33% of them occurred a single time. The ten top clones hold about an eighth of the sample. Their cognate antigens are unknown. Sequencing was performed on cultured CD8+ T cells from PBMCs, taken from culture after CMV antigen stimulation. The source is a human donor in good health (CMV status not recorded). Some clones in this sample may be carry-over from other donors' samples.

V gene TRBV11-3 combines with J gene TRBJ2-1; possible D gene TRBD2, 5 bases. The CDR3 covers 13 residues. Germline CDR1 and CDR2: SGHNT and YENEEA. V was shortened by 3 bases and J by 8 bases, with 11 bases between the two germline ends. Written as DNA, the CDR3 is TGTGCCAGCAGCTTCTCGAGCGGAGATGAGCAGTTCTTC. This codes for CASSFSSGDEQFF.

This clonotype was picked up many times. The junction and the germline gene differ at one end; a read error may be behind it. This rearrangement joins TRBV2 to TRBJ1-2; D unresolved. Germline loops: CDR1 SNHLY, CDR2 FYNNEI. The CDR3 has 14 amino acids. CDR3 bases: TGTGCCAGCCAAGCAACAGACACCTCCTATGACTACACCTTC. Its translation is CASQATDTSYDYTF.

On this clonotype: This may be a read error, as it is one base from a much larger clone. The V gene is TRBV7-8, the J gene TRBJ1-5; D uncertain. V was trimmed by 0 bases and J by 7 bases, leaving 16 bases between them. The CDR3 totals 16 residues. Germline lookup yields CDR1 SGHVS and CDR2 FQNEAQ. The DNA for the CDR3 is TGTGCCAGCAGCTTAGCGCCTGATGGCTCAAGACAGCCCCAGCATTTT. Protein product: CASSLAPDGSRQPQHF.

This chain's CDR3 is CASSWQVRDAYEQYF. CDR3 sequence (DNA): TGTGCCAGCAGTTGGCAGGTCAGGGACGCCTACGAGCAGTACTTC. V gene TRBV12-3 or TRBV12-4 combines with J gene TRBJ2-7; the D call may be TRBD1 or TRBD2 (5 bases each). This CDR3 has 15 residues. Trimming left V 4 bases short and J 2 bases short, with 15 bases between.

In its sample, this clonotype was seen many times. This chain links TRBV6-2 or TRBV6-3 with TRBJ2-4; D not resolved. The germline V and J ends were trimmed by 5 bases and 6 bases, with 11 bases remaining between them. Germline V CDR1 and CDR2: MNHEY, SVGEGT. The CDR3 covers 13 residues. CDR3 residues: CASSPGPRNIQYF. The CDR3 DNA follows: TGTGCCAGCAGTCCCGGACCCAGAAACATTCAGTACTTC.

The CDR3, as DNA: TGTGCCACCAGTGATTGGGACAATCAAGAGACCCAGTACTTC. Protein: CATSDWDNQETQYF. The gene calls are TRBV24-1 and TRBJ2-5; the D gene is possibly TRBD1 (6 bases). The germline CDR1 and CDR2 sequences are KGHDR and SFDVKD. The CDR3 consists of 14 residues. The V end was cut by 2 bases, the J end by 2 bases, with 8 bases between.

This clonotype was seen ten or more times. V is TRBV7-9 and J is TRBJ2-2; 7 positions match TRBD2. CDR1 and CDR2 (germline): SEHNR, FQNEAQ (reference sequence). J lost 1 base, V lost 3 bases, and 2 bases had no gene match. There are 15 residues in the CDR3. CDR3 bases: TGTGCCAGCAGCTTTAGCGGGTTGAACACCGGGGAGCTGTTTTTT. It encodes CASSFSGLNTGELFF. Combining the CDR3 with reference TRBV7-9 and TRBJ2-2 gives the whole variable domain DTGVSQNPRHKITKRGQNVTFRCDPISEHNRLYWYRQTLGQGPEFLTYFQNEAQLEKSRLLSDRFSAERPKGSFSTLEIQRTEQGDSAMYLCASSFSGLNTGELFFGEGSRLTVL.

This clonotype was picked up many times. This rearrangement joins TRBV7-8 to TRBJ2-2, with D possibly TRBD1 on 6 matching bases. There are 19 residues in the CDR3. V lost 0 bases and J 0 bases, leaving 17 bases between the germline ends. Germline V gene lookup returns CDR1 SGHVS and CDR2 FQNEAQ. CDR3 residues: CASSLAQAGTTTNTGELFF. DNA of the CDR3: TGTGCCAGCAGCTTAGCGCAAGCAGGGACAACCACGAACACCGGGGAGCTGTTTTTT.

The V call is TRBV10-3, the J call TRBJ2-1, with TRBD2 matching 8 bases. This CDR3 contains 15 residues. Trimming removed 5 bases from V and 4 bases from J; junction bases left unmatched: 7. Germline V gene sequence: CDR1 ENHRY, CDR2 SYGVKD. CDR3 protein: CAISFRLARYNEQFF. The CDR3, as DNA: TGTGCCATCAGTTTTAGACTAGCGAGGTACAATGAGCAGTTCTTC.

The sample holds a few counts of this clonotype. The chain uses TRBV7-9 and TRBJ2-1; unclear D gene. Trimming pared 4 bases from V and 4 bases from J, leaving 17 bases between. The CDR3 has 16 residues. Germline V CDR1 and CDR2: SEHNR, FQNEAQ (reference sequence). DNA for the CDR3: TGTGCCAGCAGCTCCCCCTCCGCGGTTCTATACAATGAGCAGTTCTTC. Protein sequence: CASSSPSAVLYNEQFF.

This rearrangement joins TRBV6-6 to TRBJ1-1; possible D gene TRBD1, 5 bases. In germline, CDR1 is MNHNY, CDR2 SVGAGI (reference sequence). The CDR3 is 12 amino acids. V lost 2 bases and J lost 8, with 9 bases in between. The CDR3 loop reads CASSYGAGEAFF. DNA of the CDR3: TGTGCCAGCAGTTACGGCGCAGGGGAAGCTTTCTTT.

This clonotype was recorded only once. The chain recombines TRBV4-1 with TRBJ2-5; D may match TRBD1 or TRBD2 (5 bases each). There are 17 residues in the CDR3. Deletions cut 3 bases from V and 0 bases from J, with 17 bases between. CDR1 is MGHRA and CDR2 is YSYEKL in the germline V gene. The CDR3 nucleotides are TGCGCCAGCAGCCACCTACCGGGACCGAACCACCAAGAGACCCAGTACTTC. Protein product: CASSHLPGPNHQETQYF.

For this clonotype: A much larger clone sits a single nucleotide away, making a read error possible. The V gene is TRBV7-9, the J gene TRBJ1-3; 7 nucleotides align to TRBD1. The CDR3 has 16 residues. Germline V lookup: CDR1 SEHNR, CDR2 FQNEAQ (reference sequence). V dropped 2 bases and J dropped 0; count of bases not matched to a gene: 4. CDR3 bases: TGTGCCAGCAGCTTAACAGGGGCCCACTCTGGAAACACCATATATTTT. Translating gives CASSLTGAHSGNTIYF. The full variable domain, completed using reference TRBV7-9 and TRBJ1-3, is DTGVSQNPRHKITKRGQNVTFRCDPISEHNRLYWYRQTLGQGPEFLTYFQNEAQLEKSRLLSDRFSAERPKGSFSTLEIQRTEQGDSAMYLCASSLTGAHSGNTIYFGEGSWLTVV.

In this sample, this clonotype turned up once. The rearrangement uses TRBV6-8 and TRBJ2-3; D may match TRBD1 or TRBD2 (6 bases each). Looked up from germline, CDR1 is MNHGY and CDR2 is SAAAGT. CDR3 length: 15 residues. V gave up 7 bases and J gave up 2 bases, with 16 bases separating them. CDR3 in DNA: TGTGCCAGCATCCCCCTGGGGGGCCCCACAGATACGCAGTATTTT. As protein: CASIPLGGPTDTQYF.

This chain connects TRBV4-2 to TRBJ2-1; tentative D call: TRBD2 (7 bases). Trimming shortened V by 4 bases and J by 6 bases, and 13 bases separated the two germline ends. This CDR3 comprises 14 residues. The V gene's germline CDR1 is LGHNA and CDR2 YNFKEQ. CDR3 in amino acids: CASSPRGAGNEQFF. In DNA form, the CDR3 reads TGTGCCAGCAGCCCCCGGGGGGCCGGCAATGAGCAGTTCTTC.

The J gene is TRBJ1-2, the V gene TRBV6-5; D gene unclear. This CDR3 comprises 16 residues. CDR1 MNHEY and CDR2 SVGAGI come from the germline V gene. Trimming took 6 bases from V and 4 from J, leaving 21 bases between them. The CDR3 loop is CASSQPGRSRGYGYTF. DNA for the CDR3: TGTGCCAGCAGCCAGCCCGGACGCTCTCGGGGCTATGGCTACACCTTC.

The V gene is TRBV19, the J gene TRBJ2-7; D is uncertain. Germline loops: CDR1 LNHDA, CDR2 SQIVND (reference sequence). CDR3 length: 13 amino acids. With 1 base removed from V and 4 bases from J, the gap between germline ends came to 8 bases. The CDR3 sequence is CASSIGLAYEQYF. CDR3 nucleotide sequence: TGTGCCAGTAGTATAGGCCTCGCATACGAGCAGTACTTC.

J is TRBJ2-4 and V is TRBV20-1, with 10 nucleotides matching TRBD1. The V and J ends lost 2 bases and 7 bases, in that order; junction bases with no gene match: 8. Per the germline V gene, CDR1 is DFQATT and CDR2 is SNEGSKA (reference sequence). The CDR3 is 15 residues long. This CDR3 is CSARPDRGPGNIQYF. CDR3 DNA sequence: TGCAGTGCTAGACCCGACAGGGGGCCAGGCAACATTCAGTACTTC.

The rearrangement uses TRBV7-8 and TRBJ2-3, with D possibly being TRBD1 or TRBD2 (5 bases each). The CDR3 length is 15 residues. Trimming took off 4 bases at V and 2 bases at J, with 13 bases between the two ends. Germline CDR1 and CDR2: SGHVS and FQNEAQ. CDR3 sequence reads: CASSSRDPFTDTQYF. As DNA, the CDR3 is TGTGCCAGCAGCTCCCGGGACCCCTTCACAGATACGCAGTATTTT.

V and J are TRBV29-1 and TRBJ2-1; D unclear. The CDR3 extends over 15 amino acids. Trimming left V 3 bases short and J 0 bases short, with 12 bases between. Per the germline V gene, CDR1 is SQVTM and CDR2 is ANQGSEA. This CDR3 reads CSVDTDGSSYNEQFF. In DNA form, the CDR3 reads TGCAGCGTTGATACGGACGGAAGCTCCTACAATGAGCAGTTCTTC.

The table lists this clonotype with many counts. The V gene is TRBV7-9, the J gene TRBJ2-1, with 8 bases aligning to TRBD1. Germline V gene sequence: CDR1 SEHNR, CDR2 FQNEAQ (reference sequence). The CDR3 consists of 16 residues. J was trimmed by 5 bases and V by 4 bases; bases with no gene match: 10. The CDR3 here is CASSSGWGQVNNEQFF. The CDR3 nucleotides are TGTGCCAGCAGCTCTGGTTGGGGACAGGTAAACAATGAGCAGTTCTTC.